What follows describes a single TCR beta chain. Its matching antigen is unknown. This sample is part of a study of graft-versus-host responses after intestinal transplantation. Findings and limits, study-wide: GvH clones surfaced in recipient marrow, some emerging earlier in ileum or blood.

The data were produced by immunoSEQ multiplex PCR, yet TCRdb's version contains in-frame clones alone and is incomplete. The sample lists some 62,000 clones; 85% to 95% were seen once. CDR3 length: 13 amino acids. Per the germline V gene, CDR1 is LNHNV and CDR2 is YYDKDF (reference sequence). The trim removed 5 bases at V and 2 bases at J, leaving 3 bases unmatched. The receptor was derived from a human donor who was the organ donor for an intestinal transplant. Sequencing used unstimulated CD8+ T cells sorted from spleen or lymph node cells, obtained before transplant. The V and J genes are TRBV15 and TRBJ2-7, with 7 nucleotides matching TRBD1. The CDR3 region is CATSDRVTYEQYF. In DNA, the CDR3 is TGTGCCACCAGCGACAGGGTTACCTACGAGCAGTACTTC.